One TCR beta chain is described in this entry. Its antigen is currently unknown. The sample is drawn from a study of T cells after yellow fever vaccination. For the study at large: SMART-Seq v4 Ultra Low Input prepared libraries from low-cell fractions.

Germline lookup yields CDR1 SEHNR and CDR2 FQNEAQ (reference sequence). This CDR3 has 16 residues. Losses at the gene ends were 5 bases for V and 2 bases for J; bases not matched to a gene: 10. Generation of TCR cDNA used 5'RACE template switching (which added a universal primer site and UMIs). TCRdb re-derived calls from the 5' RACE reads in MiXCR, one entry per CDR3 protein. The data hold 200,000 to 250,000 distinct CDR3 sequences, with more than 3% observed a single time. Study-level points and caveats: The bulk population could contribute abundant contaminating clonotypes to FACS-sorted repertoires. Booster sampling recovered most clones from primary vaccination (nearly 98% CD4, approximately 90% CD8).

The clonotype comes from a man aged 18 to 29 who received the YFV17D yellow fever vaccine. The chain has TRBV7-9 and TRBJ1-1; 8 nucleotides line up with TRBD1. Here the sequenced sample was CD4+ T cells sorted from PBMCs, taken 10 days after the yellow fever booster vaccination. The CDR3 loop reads CASSRTGGQVNTEAFF. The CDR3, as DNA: TGTGCCAGCAGCCGTACGGGGGGACAGGTAAACACTGAAGCTTTCTTT. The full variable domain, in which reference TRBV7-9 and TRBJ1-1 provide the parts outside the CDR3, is DTGVSQNPRHKITKRGQNVTFRCDPISEHNRLYWYRQTLGQGPEFLTYFQNEAQLEKSRLLSDRFSAERPKGSFSTLEIQRTEQGDSAMYLCASSRTGGQVNTEAFFGQGTRLTVV.